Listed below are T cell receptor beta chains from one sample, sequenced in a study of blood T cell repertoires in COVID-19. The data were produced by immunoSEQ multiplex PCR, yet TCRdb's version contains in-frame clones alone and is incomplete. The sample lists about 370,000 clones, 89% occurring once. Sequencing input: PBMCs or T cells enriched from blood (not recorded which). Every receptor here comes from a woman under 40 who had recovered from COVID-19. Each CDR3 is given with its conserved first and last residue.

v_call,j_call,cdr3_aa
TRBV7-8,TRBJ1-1,CASSVLETGGTEAFF
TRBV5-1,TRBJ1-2,CASSQLSTGGPNYGYTF
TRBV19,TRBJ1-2,CASSPMGARYYGYTF
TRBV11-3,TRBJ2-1,CASSLGLEGSYNEQFF
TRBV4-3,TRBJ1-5,CASSAGTGGPQPQHF
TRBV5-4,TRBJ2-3,CASSLGANRGKGFDTQYF
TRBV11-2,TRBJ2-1,CASSLTGNSYNEQFF
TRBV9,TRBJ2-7,CASSVVDTGVEQYF
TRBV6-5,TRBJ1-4,CASRVGQESEKLFF
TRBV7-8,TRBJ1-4,CASSLRRGDEKLFF
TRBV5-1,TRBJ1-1,CASSLVGDRGLNGVERNTEAFF
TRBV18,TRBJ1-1,CASSPPRDRGIDTEAFF
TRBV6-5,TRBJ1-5,CASSPQGSNQPQHF
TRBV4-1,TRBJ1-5,CASSQGGGGQQPQHF
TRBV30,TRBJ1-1,CAWSVKGAYTEAFF
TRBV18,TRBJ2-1,CASSPIGVGLNEQFF
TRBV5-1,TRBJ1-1,CASSLHRVGTEAFF
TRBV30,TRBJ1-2,CAWGGSGYTF
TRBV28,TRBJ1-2,CASSPGTGRLDGYTF
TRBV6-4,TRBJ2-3,CASSALAGGLDTQYF
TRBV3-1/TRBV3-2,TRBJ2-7,CASSLHGGGNEQYF
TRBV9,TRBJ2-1,CASSVEAQTYNEQFF
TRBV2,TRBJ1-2,CASSTGGAYGYTF
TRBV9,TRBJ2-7,CASSVGAGNEQYF
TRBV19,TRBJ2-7,CASSIYVGSKYEQYF
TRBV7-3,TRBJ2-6,CASSLSVSGANVLTF
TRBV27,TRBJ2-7,CASRGASSIGWTYEQYF
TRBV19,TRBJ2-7,CASMGQGYNEQYF
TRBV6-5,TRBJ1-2,CASSYPGQGGYGYTF
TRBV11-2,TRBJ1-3,CASSSLYSGNTIYF
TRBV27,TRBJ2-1,CAFTRSSYNEQFF
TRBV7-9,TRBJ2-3,CASSLVGGPFATDTQYF
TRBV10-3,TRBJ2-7,CAISGWGQGYEQYF
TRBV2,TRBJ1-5,CASSEWEDRVNQPQHF
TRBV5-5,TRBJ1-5,CASSRTGSNQPQHF
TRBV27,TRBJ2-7,CASSFSRAYEQYF
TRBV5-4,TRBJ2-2,CASSLTDTGELFF
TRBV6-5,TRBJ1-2,CASTRGQNYGYTF
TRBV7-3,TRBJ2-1,CASSAPGQRNEQFF
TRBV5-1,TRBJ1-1,CASSLGRSSTEAFF
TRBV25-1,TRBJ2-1,CASSEWVANSYNEQFF
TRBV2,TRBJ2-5,CASIRAGGLETQYF
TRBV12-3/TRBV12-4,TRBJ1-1,CASSLTRNTEAFF
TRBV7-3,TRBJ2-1,CASSATRAESSYNEQFF
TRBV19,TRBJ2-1,CASSIGVGSGSRHEQFF
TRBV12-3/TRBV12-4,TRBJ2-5,CASSFIEETQYF
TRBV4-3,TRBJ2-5,CASSQEYEGAVPVPQETQYF
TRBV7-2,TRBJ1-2,CASSVTGDGYTF
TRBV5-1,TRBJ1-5,CASSLGEGNQPQHF
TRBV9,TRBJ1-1,CASSVGNRQGVGTEAFF
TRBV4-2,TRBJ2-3,CASSPMTSGNTDTQYF
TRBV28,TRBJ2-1,CASIRNLYNEQFF
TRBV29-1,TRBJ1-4,CSAKTSLRIEPLF
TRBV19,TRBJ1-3,CATAWGQYSGNTIYF
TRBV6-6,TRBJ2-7,CASSLDSPYEQYF